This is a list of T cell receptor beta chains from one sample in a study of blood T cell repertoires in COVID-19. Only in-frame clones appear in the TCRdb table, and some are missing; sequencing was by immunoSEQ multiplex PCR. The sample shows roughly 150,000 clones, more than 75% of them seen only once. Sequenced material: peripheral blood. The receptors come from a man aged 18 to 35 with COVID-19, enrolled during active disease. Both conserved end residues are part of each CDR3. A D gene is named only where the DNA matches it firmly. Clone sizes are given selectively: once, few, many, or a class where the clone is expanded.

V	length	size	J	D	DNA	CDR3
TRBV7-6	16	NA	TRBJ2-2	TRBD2	TGTGCCAGCAGCTTAACGCTAGCGGGACCCACCGGGGAGCTGTTTTTT	CASSLTLAGPTGELFF
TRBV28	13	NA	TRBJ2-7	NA	TGTGCCAGCAGCCTCAGGGGTGGCTACGAGCAGTACTTC	CASSLRGGYEQYF
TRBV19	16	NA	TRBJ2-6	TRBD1	TGTGCCAGTGGGGACAGGGGGTTTTCTGGGGCCAACGTCCTGACTTTC	CASGDRGFSGANVLTF
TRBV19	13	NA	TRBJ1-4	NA	TGTGCCAGTAACGGGGGGGTTAATGAAAAACTGTTTTTT	CASNGGVNEKLFF
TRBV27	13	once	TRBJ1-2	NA	TGTGCCAGCAGTGTGACAGCTAACTATGGCTACACCTTC	CASSVTANYGYTF
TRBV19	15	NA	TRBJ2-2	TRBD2	TGTGCCAGTAGTATCCCGGGAGGGTACACCGGGGAGCTGTTTTTT	CASSIPGGYTGELFF
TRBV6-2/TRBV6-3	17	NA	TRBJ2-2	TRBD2	TGTGCCAGCAGTCCCGGGACTAGCCTATGGGACACCGGGGAGCTGTTTTTT	CASSPGTSLWDTGELFF
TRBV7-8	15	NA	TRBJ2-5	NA	TGTGCCAGCAGCTTAGGGGCAGGGTCGGAAGAGACCCAGTACTTC	CASSLGAGSEETQYF
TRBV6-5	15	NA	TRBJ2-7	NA	TGTGCCAGCAGTTACGGGGGGGCGGTCGGCTACGAGCAGTACTTC	CASSYGGAVGYEQYF
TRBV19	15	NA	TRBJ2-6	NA	TGTGCCAGTAGTATAGATAACTCTGGGGCCAACGTCCTGACTTTC	CASSIDNSGANVLTF
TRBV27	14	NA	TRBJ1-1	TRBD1	TGTGCCAGCAGCGGGACAGTATTGAACACTGAAGCTTTCTTT	CASSGTVLNTEAFF
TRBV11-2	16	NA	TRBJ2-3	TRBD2	TGTGCCAGCAGCTTAGAGGCGGGAGGGCCATCAGATACGCAGTATTTT	CASSLEAGGPSDTQYF
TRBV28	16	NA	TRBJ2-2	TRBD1	TGTGCCAGCAGTCTCGGACAGGGACACAACACCGGGGAGCTGTTTTTT	CASSLGQGHNTGELFF
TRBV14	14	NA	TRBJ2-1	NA	TGTGCCAGCAGCCAAGATAGAAGGTCGCGGGAGCAGTTCTTC	CASSQDRRSREQFF
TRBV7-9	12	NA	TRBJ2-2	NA	TGTGCCAGCACCGGAGAGTCCGGGGAGCTGTTTTTT	CASTGESGELFF
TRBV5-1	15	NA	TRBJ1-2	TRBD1	TGCGCCAGCAGCCCTGGGACAGGGGTGACTTATGGCTACACCTTC	CASSPGTGVTYGYTF
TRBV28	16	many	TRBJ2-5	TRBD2	TGTGCCAGCGGGACCAGGACTAGCGGGAACCAAGAGACCCAGTACTTC	CASGTRTSGNQETQYF
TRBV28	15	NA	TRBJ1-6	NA	TGTGCCAGCAGTCCCCCGCAGGAGGGGAATTCACCCCTCCACTTT	CASSPPQEGNSPLHF
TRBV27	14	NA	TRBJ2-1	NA	TGTGCCAGCAGTTTGCCTAGCCGGCGCAATGAGCAGTTCTTC	CASSLPSRRNEQFF
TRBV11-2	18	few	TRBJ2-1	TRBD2	TGTGCCAGCAGCTTAGGGGGACTAGCAGCGAGCTCCTACAATGAGCAGTTCTTC	CASSLGGLAASSYNEQFF
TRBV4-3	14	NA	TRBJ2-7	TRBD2	TGCGCCAGCAGCCTACAGCGGGGATACTACGAGCAGTACTTC	CASSLQRGYYEQYF
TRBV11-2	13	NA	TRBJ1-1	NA	TGTGCCAGCAGCTTAGAACGGGACACTGAAGCTTTCTTT	CASSLERDTEAFF
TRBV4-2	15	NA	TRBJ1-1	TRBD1	TGTGCCAGCAGCCAAGTCTTGGACAGGGGCACTGAAGCTTTCTTT	CASSQVLDRGTEAFF
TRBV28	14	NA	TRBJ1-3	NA	TGTGCCAGCAGTTCAGGGGACCTTCGAAACACCATATATTTT	CASSSGDLRNTIYF
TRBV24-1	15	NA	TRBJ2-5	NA	TGTGCCACCAGTCCTACCGAGGAGAGTAGGGAGACCCAGTACTTC	CATSPTEESRETQYF
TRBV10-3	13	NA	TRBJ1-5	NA	TGTGCCATCCGGGGGGACCTCAATCAGCCCCAGCATTTT	CAIRGDLNQPQHF
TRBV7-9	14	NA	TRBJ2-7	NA	TGTGCCAGCAGCTACGACAGCCAACTATACGAGCAGTACTTC	CASSYDSQLYEQYF
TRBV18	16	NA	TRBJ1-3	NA	TGTGCCAGCTCACACCGACAGGTTAGCTCTGGAAACACCATATATTTT	CASSHRQVSSGNTIYF
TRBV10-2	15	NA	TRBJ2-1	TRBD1	TGCGCCAGCAGTGAGAGGGGGCCCGTCTACAATGAGCAGTTCTTC	CASSERGPVYNEQFF
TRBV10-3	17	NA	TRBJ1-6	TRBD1	TGTGCCACCGCGCTTCCGGGACAGGGATTCGATAATTCACCCCTCCACTTT	CATALPGQGFDNSPLHF
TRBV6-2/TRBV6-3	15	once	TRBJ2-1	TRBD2	TGTGCCAGCAGTTCCGGACTAGCGGGAAACAATGAGCAGTTCTTC	CASSSGLAGNNEQFF
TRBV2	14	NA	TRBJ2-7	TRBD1	TGTGCCACACAGCCAGGGGGCCTAGCCTACGAGCAGTACTTC	CATQPGGLAYEQYF
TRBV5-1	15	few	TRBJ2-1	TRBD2	TGCGCCAGCAGCCTTGGGGGGAGGGCCGAAAATGAGCAGTTCTTC	CASSLGGRAENEQFF
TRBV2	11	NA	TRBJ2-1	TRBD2	TGTGCCGTACCTAGCGGCAATGAGCAGTTCTTC	CAVPSGNEQFF
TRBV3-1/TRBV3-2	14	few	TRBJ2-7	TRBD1	TGTGCCAGCAGCCCCACACGGACAGGAGGCGAGCAGTACTTC	CASSPTRTGGEQYF